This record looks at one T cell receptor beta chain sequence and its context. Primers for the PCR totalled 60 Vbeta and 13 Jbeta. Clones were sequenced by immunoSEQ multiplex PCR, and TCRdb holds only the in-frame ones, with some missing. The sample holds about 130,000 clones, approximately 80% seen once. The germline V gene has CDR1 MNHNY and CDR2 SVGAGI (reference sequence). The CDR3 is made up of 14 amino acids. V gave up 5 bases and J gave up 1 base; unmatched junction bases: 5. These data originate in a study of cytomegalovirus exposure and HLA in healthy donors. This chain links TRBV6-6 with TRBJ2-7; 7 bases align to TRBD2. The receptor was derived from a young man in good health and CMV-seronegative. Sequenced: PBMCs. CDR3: CASSPGAGSYEQYF. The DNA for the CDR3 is TGTGCCAGCAGTCCGGGAGCGGGGTCCTACGAGCAGTACTTC.